Listed below are T cell receptor beta chains from one sample, sequenced in a study of control samples from healthy donors and cancer patients. Method: immunoSEQ multiplex PCR; TCRdb's copy keeps in-frame clones and lacks some. The repertoire holds about 44,000 clones, with 70% to 90% as singletons. What was sequenced was PBMCs. The receptors come from an older woman with lung cancer. CDR3s include the opening cysteine and the closing phenylalanine or tryptophan. D genes are given only for firm matches. Not every row has a clone size; where given, it reads once, few, many or a size class.

J | V | D | size | DNA | CDR3
TRBJ2-5 | TRBV5-4 | . | once | TGTGCCAGCAGCTTTCAAGCGGGAGAGACCCAGTACTTC | CASSFQAGETQYF
TRBJ2-3 | TRBV4-2 | . | . | TGTGCCAGCAGCCAAGGACCCGGTTGGGTTACGCAGTATTTT | CASSQGPGWVTQYF
TRBJ1-5 | TRBV2 | . | . | TGTGCCAGCAGAGTTGGACAGAGCAATCAGCCCCAGCATTTT | CASRVGQSNQPQHF
TRBJ2-3 | TRBV30 | . | . | TGTGCCTGGGACTATTCAGATACGCAGTATTTT | CAWDYSDTQYF
TRBJ1-5 | TRBV19 | TRBD1 | . | TGTGCCAGTAGTACCGGGACAGGCCAATGGCCCCAGCATTTT | CASSTGTGQWPQHF
TRBJ2-2 | TRBV12-5 | . | . | TGTGCTAGTGGTTTATCTGAGAACACCGGGGAGCTGTTTTTT | CASGLSENTGELFF
TRBJ2-2 | TRBV29-1 | . | . | TGCAGCGCTTCCTCACAGGTGGTGAACACCGGGGAGCTGTTTTTT | CSASSQVVNTGELFF
TRBJ1-1 | TRBV19 | . | . | TGTGCCAGTAGTATACCCCCGGAAACTGAAGCTTTCTTT | CASSIPPETEAFF
TRBJ2-3 | TRBV27 | TRBD2 | . | TGTGCCAGCAGTTGGGCTAGCGGAGCAGATACGCAGTATTTT | CASSWASGADTQYF
TRBJ1-5 | TRBV4-2 | . | . | TGTGCCAGCAGCCAAGAAGCGGGACAAGGGTATCAGCCCCAGCATTTT | CASSQEAGQGYQPQHF
TRBJ1-2 | TRBV7-9 | . | . | TGTGCCAGCAGCTTATCTAGTAACTATGGCTACACCTTC | CASSLSSNYGYTF
TRBJ2-2 | TRBV24-1 | . | . | TGTGCCACCAGTGATTTCTATGCCGGGGAGCTGTTTTTT | CATSDFYAGELFF
TRBJ1-1 | TRBV30 | TRBD1 | . | TGTGCCTGGAGTGTACGGACAGGGAATATGAACACTGAAGCTTTCTTT | CAWSVRTGNMNTEAFF
TRBJ1-1 | TRBV13 | . | once | TGTGCCAGCAGCGGCGGACGTGGACAGCCGAACACTGAAGCTTTCTTT | CASSGGRGQPNTEAFF
TRBJ2-1 | TRBV29-1 | . | . | TGCAGCAAGGGGGGTTTCAACAATGAGCAGTTCTTC | CSKGGFNNEQFF
TRBJ1-1 | TRBV5-5 | . | . | TGTGCCAGCAGCGCAGACGCGTACACTGAAGCTTTCTTT | CASSADAYTEAFF
TRBJ2-7 | TRBV30 | TRBD1 | . | TGTGCCTGGGTGCCCGAGGGACAGGAGGCCTACGAGCAGTACTTC | CAWVPEGQEAYEQYF
TRBJ1-1 | TRBV5-5 | . | . | TGTGCCAGCAGCCTAGTACGGGAGGAAGCTTTCTTT | CASSLVREEAFF